The 31 T cell receptor beta chains below were found in one sample sequenced in a study of technical replicates of blood from a few donors. Sequencing used immunoSEQ multiplex PCR; TCRdb keeps in-frame clones, though not all of them. The sample has under 95,000 clones; 95% to 98% are singletons. Sequencing used T cells isolated from PBMCs. These TCRs come from a human donor in good health.

The chain employs TRBV28 and TRBJ1-5; no clear D gene. Germline assignment: CDR1 MDHEN and CDR2 SYDVKM. V was pared by 6 bases and J by 0 bases, with 24 bases between. The CDR3 spans 19 residues. CDR3 coding DNA: TGTGCCAGCAGCCCATTTTTAGATTCCTCAAAATATAGCAATCAGCCCCAGCATTTT. Translating it yields CASSPFLDSSKYSNQPQHF. Variable domain in full (rest from reference TRBV28 and TRBJ1-5): DVKVTQSSRYLVKRTGEKVFLECVQDMDHENMFWYRQDPGLGLRLIYFSYDVKMKEKGDIPEGYSVSREKKERFSLILESASTNQTSMYLCASSPFLDSSKYSNQPQHFGDGTRLSIL.

The CDR3 is CASSFLRTNEKLFF. Here the CDR3 DNA reads TGCGCCAGCAGCTTTTTGAGGACTAATGAAAAACTGTTTTTT. This sequence joins TRBV5-1 and TRBJ1-4; D is unclear. The CDR3 consists of 14 residues. Germline V gene lookup returns CDR1 SGHRS and CDR2 YFSETQ. V was clipped by 2 bases and J by 2 bases, with 7 bases between them.

The chain carries TRBV30 and TRBJ1-2; 9 bases map to TRBD1. J lost 4 bases, V lost 3 bases, and 6 bases had no gene match. CDR3 length: 14 residues. Germline V lookup: CDR1 GTSNPN, CDR2 SVGIG (reference sequence). The CDR3, as DNA: TGTGCCTGGAGGTCGACAGGGGGGTTCTATGGCTACACCTTC. Translated: CAWRSTGGFYGYTF.

The chain carries TRBV11-2 and TRBJ1-2, with D maybe TRBD1 (5 bases). Germline CDR1 SGHAT, CDR2 FQNNGV. CDR3 length: 15 residues. Trimming removed 5 bases from V and 3 bases from J, with 16 bases in between. The CDR3: CASSPQSGTDYGYTF. In nucleotides, the CDR3 is TGTGCCAGCAGCCCCCAGTCCGGGACTGACTATGGCTACACCTTC.

The gene calls are TRBV30 and TRBJ1-2; 7 bases match TRBD1. Germline-derived CDR1 and CDR2 are GTSNPN and SVGIG (reference sequence). This CDR3 contains 13 residues. V gave up 5 bases and J gave up 7 bases; unmatched junction bases: 10. The CDR3 is CAWGTGAWGGYTF. Written as DNA, the CDR3 is TGTGCCTGGGGTACAGGGGCTTGGGGTGGCTACACCTTC.

The gene calls are TRBV19 and TRBJ2-7, with TRBD2 matching over 11 bases. The V segment lost 10 bases and the J segment 4 bases; nucleotides outside the gene matches: 6. This CDR3 contains 13 residues. Germline V lookup: CDR1 LNHDA, CDR2 SQIVND (reference sequence). CDR3 residues: CATEGTSGYEQYF. For the CDR3, the DNA is TGTGCCACCGAAGGGACTAGCGGATACGAGCAGTACTTC.

This clone came up a few times. The genes are TRBV6-5 and TRBJ1-3; D gene unclear. This CDR3 is built from 14 residues. V lost 2 bases to trimming and J lost 4 bases, with 9 bases between them. Germline V gene lookup returns CDR1 MNHEY and CDR2 SVGAGI. In DNA, the CDR3 is TGTGCCAGCAGTTACGGACTGCGGGGAAACACCATATATTTT. Translated: CASSYGLRGNTIYF.

The chain joins TRBV7-8 to TRBJ2-3, with 7 bases fitting TRBD2. Germline CDR1 and CDR2: SGHVS and FQNEAQ. The trim removed 1 base at V and 1 base at J, leaving 5 bases unmatched. The CDR3 is 16 amino acids. The CDR3 sequence is CASSLVYRGGTDTQYF. The DNA of the CDR3 is TGTGCCAGCAGCTTAGTGTATCGGGGGGGCACAGATACGCAGTATTTT.

V is TRBV5-6 and J is TRBJ2-5, with 8 bases identical to TRBD1. V shed 5 bases and J 0 bases; nucleotides not matched to a gene: 9. The CDR3 sequence is 16 residues long. Germline loops: CDR1 SGHDT, CDR2 YYEEEE. CDR3 in DNA: TGTGCCAGCAGGCGGACAGGGAACCCTTACCAAGAGACCCAGTACTTC. Translated, it gives CASRRTGNPYQETQYF.

The rearrangement links TRBV10-2 to TRBJ2-7, with 8 bases fitting TRBD1. J lost 5 bases, V lost 7 bases, and 13 bases had no gene match. CDR1 WSHSY and CDR2 SAAADI come from the germline V gene. CDR3 length equals 15 residues. The CDR3 reads CASMPGQVLQDEQYF. In DNA, the CDR3 is TGCGCCAGCATGCCGGGACAGGTACTCCAGGACGAGCAGTACTTC.

In regard to this clone: One end of the junction does not line up with germline, which may come from a read error. The V and J genes are TRBV27 and TRBJ2-7; TRBD2 aligns across 9 bases. CDR1 MNHEY and CDR2 SMNVEV come from the germline V gene (reference sequence). The CDR3 loop spans 14 amino acids. The CDR3 nucleotides read TGTGCCAGCAGTTTATCAGGACTAGCGCGATTTCAATCTTTC. It specifies CASSLSGLARFQSF.

The J gene is TRBJ1-6, the V gene TRBV6-5; D possibly corresponds to TRBD1 (6 bases). This CDR3 has 15 residues. Trimming took 5 bases from V and 7 from J, leaving 15 bases between them. In germline, CDR1 is MNHEY, CDR2 SVGAGI. The CDR3 reads CASSTLRGPNSPLHF. For the CDR3, the DNA is TGTGCCAGCAGTACTCTCAGGGGACCCAATTCACCCCTCCACTTT.

The chain links TRBV6-1 to TRBJ1-4, with D possibly being TRBD1 (5 bases). CDR1 is MNHNS, CDR2 SASEGT, per germline. Trimming shortened V by 2 bases and J by 7 bases, and 20 bases separated the two germline ends. CDR3 length: 17 amino acids. The CDR3 is CASSEPGRGLWGEKLFF. For the CDR3, the DNA is TGTGCCAGCAGTGAACCTGGACGGGGACTTTGGGGTGAAAAACTGTTTTTT.

The chain has TRBV2 and TRBJ2-1, with D tentatively TRBD1 (5 bases). Germline V gives CDR1 SNHLY, CDR2 FYNNEI. V lost 5 bases and J lost 6, with 8 bases in between. The CDR3 has 12 residues. The CDR3: CASSLQGNEQFF. CDR3 DNA sequence: TGTGCCAGCAGTCTTCAGGGCAATGAGCAGTTCTTC.

The gene calls are TRBV6-6 and TRBJ1-2, with D maybe TRBD1 (6 bases). Trimming cost V 6 bases and J 8 bases, with 16 bases left between them. Per the germline V gene, CDR1 is MNHNY and CDR2 is SVGAGI (reference sequence). The CDR3 spans 13 residues. In DNA, the CDR3 is TGTGCCAGCAGCCCACTCCAACAGGGAGGCTACACCTTC. This gives the protein CASSPLQQGGYTF.

V is TRBV6-5 and J is TRBJ1-5; D not certain. This CDR3 has 15 residues. Germline lookup yields CDR1 MNHEY and CDR2 SVGAGI. The V end lost 6 bases, the J end lost 0 bases, and 12 bases lay between the germline ends. CDR3 region: CASSLQFNSNQPQHF. The CDR3 nucleotides are TGTGCCAGCAGCCTACAGTTTAATAGCAATCAGCCCCAGCATTTT.

This chain connects TRBV5-6 to TRBJ2-3; 9 bases are a match to TRBD2. The trim removed 1 base at V and 4 bases at J, leaving 7 bases unmatched. CDR3 length equals 16 residues. In germline, CDR1 is SGHDT, CDR2 YYEEEE. The CDR3 sequence: CASSLLSGGKADTQYF. The CDR3 bases are TGTGCCAGCAGCTTGCTCAGCGGGGGGAAGGCAGATACGCAGTATTTT. Using reference TRBV5-6 and TRBJ2-3 for the parts outside the CDR3, the full variable domain is DAGVTQSPTHLIKTRGQQVTLRCSPKSGHDTVSWYQQALGQGPQFIFQYYEEEERQRGNFPDRFSGHQFPNYSSELNVNALLLGDSALYLCASSLLSGGKADTQYFGPGTRLTVL.

Here the CDR3 DNA reads TGCGCCAGCAGCTTAACGGACAGGAATACGAACACCGGGGAGCTGTTTTTT. Amino acid sequence: CASSLTDRNTNTGELFF. The V and J genes are TRBV5-1 and TRBJ2-2; 7 nucleotides match TRBD1. The germline V gene has CDR1 SGHRS and CDR2 YFSETQ. V gave up 2 bases and J gave up 0 bases; unmatched junction bases: 7. The CDR3 spans 17 residues.

The rearrangement links TRBV19 to TRBJ2-7; 8 nucleotides line up with TRBD1. The CDR3 spans 14 residues. J lost 5 bases, V lost 2 bases, and 5 bases had no gene match. The germline gives CDR1 LNHDA, CDR2 SQIVND (reference sequence). CDR3 nucleotides: TGTGCCAGTAGTATAACCGGACAGGGCCACGAGCAGTACTTC. Translation gives CASSITGQGHEQYF.

The chain joins TRBV5-1 to TRBJ2-5; 8 nucleotides match TRBD1. The CDR3 sequence is 12 residues long. Germline CDR1 SGHRS, CDR2 YFSETQ. The V segment lost 4 bases and the J segment 5 bases; nucleotides outside the gene matches: 1. The CDR3 DNA is TGCGCCAGCAGCCGGGACAGGGAGACCCAGTACTTC. It is translated as CASSRDRETQYF.

The chain employs TRBV18 and TRBJ1-2, with D possibly being TRBD1 (6 bases). CDR1 and CDR2 from the germline V gene are KGHSH and LQKENI. The length of the CDR3 is 15 residues. Trimming removed 0 bases from V and 4 bases from J, with 12 bases in between. This CDR3 is CASSPPQGSLYGYTF. CDR3 DNA sequence: TGTGCCAGCTCACCACCGCAGGGGTCCCTCTATGGCTACACCTTC.

The rearrangement uses TRBV19 and TRBJ2-1, with 8 bases lining up with TRBD2. Germline CDR1 is LNHDA and CDR2 is SQIVND (reference sequence). Germline trimming cut 4 bases from V and 0 bases from J; bases unmatched to any gene: 5. This CDR3 region has 16 residues. The CDR3 DNA sequence: TGTGCCAGTAGTAGCGTAGCGGGAAGCTCCTACAATGAGCAGTTCTTC. Protein product: CASSSVAGSSYNEQFF.

The genes are TRBV5-1 and TRBJ2-7, with 11 bases that match TRBD1. The trim removed 4 bases at V and 4 bases at J, leaving 7 bases unmatched. In germline, CDR1 is SGHRS, CDR2 YFSETQ. The CDR3 sequence is 15 residues long. CDR3 DNA sequence: TGCGCCAGCAGCGACCGGGACAGGGGGGATTACGAGCAGTACTTC. Protein sequence: CASSDRDRGDYEQYF.

V usage is TRBV5-1 and J usage is TRBJ1-1; D is possibly TRBD1 (6 bases). Trimming pared 3 bases from V and 3 bases from J, leaving 18 bases between. CDR3 size: 16 residues. Germline values: CDR1 SGHRS, CDR2 YFSETQ. The CDR3 is CASSWAQGAGDTEAFF. CDR3 sequence (DNA): TGCGCCAGCAGCTGGGCCCAGGGAGCAGGGGACACTGAAGCTTTCTTT.

This CDR3 reads CASSYSSGSPDTQYF. Written as DNA, the CDR3 is TGTGCCAGCAGTTACTCGAGCGGGAGCCCAGATACGCAGTATTTT. The rearrangement uses TRBV6-5 and TRBJ2-3; 8 bases match TRBD2. The CDR3 contains 15 residues. V lost 0 bases, J lost 4 bases, and 3 bases stayed unmatched. Germline V CDR1 and CDR2: MNHEY, SVGAGI.

The chain is built from TRBV28 and TRBJ2-7; 8 positions match TRBD1. Germline V CDR1 and CDR2: MDHEN, SYDVKM. With 6 bases clipped from V and 0 bases from J, the junction kept 10 bases outside the gene matches. CDR3 length equals 16 residues. CDR3 nucleotides: TGTGCCAGCAGACGACAGGGGAGTCCTTCCTCCTACGAGCAGTACTTC. Its protein is CASRRQGSPSSYEQYF.

This chain links TRBV11-2 with TRBJ2-5; 14 bases map to TRBD2. Germline V gene sequence: CDR1 SGHAT, CDR2 FQNNGV. The CDR3 is 17 residues long. V shed 4 bases, J shed 4 bases, and the junction held 8 bases outside the gene matches. The CDR3 spells CASSSGLAGARRETQYF. The CDR3 nucleotides read TGTGCCAGCAGCTCGGGACTAGCGGGAGCCAGGAGAGAGACCCAGTACTTC.

The J gene is TRBJ2-5, the V gene TRBV10-3; possibly TRBD1 for D (5 bases). Per germline, CDR1 ENHRY and CDR2 SYGVKD. This CDR3 spans 11 amino acids. The V end lost 8 bases, the J end lost 4 bases, and 8 bases lay between the germline ends. The CDR3 reads CAILRGETQYF. The DNA of the CDR3 is TGTGCCATCTTAAGGGGAGAGACCCAGTACTTC.

The chain is built from TRBV2 and TRBJ1-4; TRBD1 matches 7 bases. This CDR3 contains 15 residues. Germline assignment: CDR1 SNHLY and CDR2 FYNNEI. Unmatched junction bases numbered 11, after V lost 8 bases and J lost 5 bases. The DNA for the CDR3 is TGTGCCAGCGCCTTACCGGGACAGCTCAATGAAAAACTGTTTTTT. Translating gives CASALPGQLNEKLFF.

The rearrangement links TRBV7-2 to TRBJ2-3; D unclear. CDR1 SGHTA and CDR2 FQGNSA come from the germline V gene. Trimming took 0 bases from V and 2 from J, leaving 15 bases between them. The length of the CDR3 is 17 residues. The CDR3 nucleotides are TGTGCCAGCAGCTTAGCCCAGGCGACCCATGCCACAGATACGCAGTATTTT. This codes for CASSLAQATHATDTQYF.

Remarks on this clone: Germline is not matched at one junction end, which may reflect a read error. The chain is built from TRBV9 and TRBJ1-5, with D perhaps matching TRBD1 (6 bases). The CDR3 runs 15 residues. In germline, CDR1 is SGDLS, CDR2 YYNGEE. The DNA for the CDR3 is TGTGCCAGCAGCGTAGGCGGGGGCGAGAATCCGCCCCAGCATTTT. Amino acid sequence: CASSVGGGENPPQHF.